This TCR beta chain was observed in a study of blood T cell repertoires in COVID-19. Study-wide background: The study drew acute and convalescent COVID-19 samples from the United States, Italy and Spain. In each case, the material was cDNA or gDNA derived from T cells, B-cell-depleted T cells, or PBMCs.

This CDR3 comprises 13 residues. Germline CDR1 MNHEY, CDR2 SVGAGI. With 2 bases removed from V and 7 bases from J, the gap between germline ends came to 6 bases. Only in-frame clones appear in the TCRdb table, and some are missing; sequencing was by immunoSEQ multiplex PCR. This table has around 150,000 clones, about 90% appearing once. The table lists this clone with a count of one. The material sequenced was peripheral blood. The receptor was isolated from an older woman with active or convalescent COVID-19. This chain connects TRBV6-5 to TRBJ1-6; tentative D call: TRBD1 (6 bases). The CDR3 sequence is CASSYDRNSPLHF. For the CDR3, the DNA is TGTGCCAGCAGTTACGACAGGAATTCACCCCTCCACTTT.